The sequence of this TCR beta chain was determined in a study of blood T cell repertoires in COVID-19. How the authors handled the data: Amplification from reference gene primers served as the basis for estimated nucleated cell counts. The assay was immunoSEQ multiplex PCR, and TCRdb's table has in-frame clones only and misses some. The V and J calls and the clone size are those of that table, but D and trimming were determined from the DNA. The sample lists roughly 100,000 clones; 81% were seen once. CDR3 length equals 15 residues. In germline, CDR1 is SGHNT, CDR2 YYREEE (reference sequence). Trimming stripped 5 bases from V and 2 bases from J, with 16 bases between.

The source is a woman between 65 and 79 years old with acute or convalescent COVID-19. Sequencing was performed on peripheral blood. The chain recombines TRBV5-4 with TRBJ1-1, with D tentatively TRBD1 (5 bases). In nucleotides, the CDR3 is TGTGCCAGCAGTACACCCCGGGGGTCAAACACTGAAGCTTTCTTT. It codes for CASSTPRGSNTEAFF. Filled out from reference TRBV5-4 and TRBJ1-1, the complete variable domain reads ETGVTQSPTHLIKTRGQQVTLRCSSQSGHNTVSWYQQALGQGPQFIFQYYREEENGRGNFPPRFSGLQFPNYSSELNVNALELDDSALYLCASSTPRGSNTEAFFGQGTRLTVV.